The entry that follows covers one TCR beta chain sequence. Its antigen is currently unknown. The sample is drawn from a study of cytomegalovirus exposure and HLA in healthy donors. Overall study results and limits: The classifier reportedly diagnosed cytomegalovirus status with high sensitivity and specificity. Judged likely to be a sequencing artifact was a cluster of highly shared sequence variants.

V lost 7 bases and J 4 bases, leaving 11 bases between the germline ends. The CDR3 has 12 residues. Germline CDR1 and CDR2: SQVTM and ANQGSEA. 13 Jbeta primers and 60 Vbeta primers were used for the PCR. Generated by immunoSEQ multiplex PCR, the TCRdb table keeps only in-frame clones and is missing some. The table has fewer than 110,000 clones, 65% to 85% seen once. This TCR derives from a man aged 18 to 29 in good health and CMV-seronegative. The chain links TRBV29-1 to TRBJ1-5; no clear D gene. The sequencing input was PBMCs. Here the CDR3 DNA reads TGCAGCGCATCGAACGAGAATCAGCCCCAGCATTTT. It encodes CSASNENQPQHF.